These 29 T cell receptor beta chains originate from one sample sequenced in a study of blood T cell repertoires in COVID-19. The table came from immunoSEQ multiplex PCR; TCRdb's copy has only in-frame clones and leaves some out. Here the sample spans 51,000 or so clones, 81% being singletons. The sample consisted of peripheral blood. Receptors were obtained from a woman over 75 with COVID-19, enrolled during active disease.

This clone was detected only a few times. The chain uses TRBV10-3 and TRBJ1-4; no clear D. V shed 2 bases and J shed 8 bases, with 21 bases lying between them. The CDR3 is made up of 17 amino acids. The germline CDR1 and CDR2 sequences are ENHRY and SYGVKD. The CDR3 DNA is TGTGCCATCAGTGAGGGCTATTTTGACTCCAAAGAGGAAAAACTGTTTTTT. It specifies CAISEGYFDSKEEKLFF.

This chain uses TRBV30 with TRBJ2-5, with D possibly matching TRBD2 (6 bases). Germline V CDR1 and CDR2: GTSNPN, SVGIG (reference sequence). V lost 0 bases, J lost 5 bases, and 13 bases lay in between. This CDR3 spans 14 amino acids. CDR3 sequence: CAWSVLGGRETQYF. The DNA for the CDR3 is TGTGCCTGGAGTGTACTTGGAGGGAGGGAGACCCAGTACTTC. The full variable domain, with the rest looked up from reference TRBV30 and TRBJ2-5, is SQTIHQWPATLVQPVGSPLSLECTVEGTSNPNLYWYRQAAGRGLQLLFYSVGIGQISSEVPQNLSASRPQDRQFILSSKKLLLSDSGFYLCAWSVLGGRETQYFGPGTRLLVL.

This clone has only one observation. The J gene is TRBJ2-5, the V gene TRBV5-5, with D perhaps TRBD2 (6 bases). Trimming took 7 bases from V and 0 from J, leaving 13 bases between them. Per the germline V gene, CDR1 is SGHKS and CDR2 is YYEKEE (reference sequence). The CDR3 loop spans 14 amino acids. CDR3 nucleotides: TGTGCCAGCTCGGGGGAGTGGTACCAAGAGACCCAGTACTTC. Protein sequence: CASSGEWYQETQYF.

This clone was found once. The V call is TRBV19, the J call TRBJ2-1; perhaps TRBD1 as D (5 bases). Germline V gene sequence: CDR1 LNHDA, CDR2 SQIVND (reference sequence). The CDR3 extends over 14 amino acids. Trimming removed 3 bases from V and 2 bases from J, with 8 bases in between. The CDR3 DNA follows: TGTGCCAGTAGTATCCAGGGCCCCTACAATGAGCAGTTCTTC. This sequence encodes CASSIQGPYNEQFF. Full variable domain (missing parts from reference TRBV19 and TRBJ2-1): DGGITQSPKYLFRKEGQNVTLSCEQNLNHDAMYWYRQDPGQGLRLIYYSQIVNDFQKGDIAEGYSVSREKKESFPLTVTSAQKNPTAFYLCASSIQGPYNEQFFGPGTRLTVL.

V and J are TRBV4-1 and TRBJ2-5, with 12 positions matching TRBD1. V shed 4 bases, J shed 6 bases, and the junction held 3 bases outside the gene matches. Per germline, CDR1 MGHRA and CDR2 YSYEKL. The CDR3 contains 14 residues. CDR3 DNA sequence: TGCGCCAGCAGCCCGGGGACAGGGGGCAAGACCCAGTACTTC. As protein: CASSPGTGGKTQYF.

The chain links TRBV4-2 to TRBJ2-1; 7 bases are a match to TRBD1. CDR3 size: 16 residues. CDR1 LGHNA and CDR2 YNFKEQ come from the germline V gene. V was pared by 5 bases and J by 1 base, with 8 bases of the junction left unmatched. The DNA for the CDR3 is TGTGCCAGCAGCGGGTCACCAGGGGGATCCTACAATGAGCAGTTCTTC. It translates to CASSGSPGGSYNEQFF.

This chain links TRBV30 with TRBJ1-1; D gene unclear. Trimming shortened V by 0 bases and J by 1 base, and 6 bases separated the two germline ends. Germline CDR1 reads GTSNPN; CDR2 reads SVGIG (reference sequence). The CDR3 length is 13 residues. As DNA, the CDR3 is TGTGCCTGGAGTGTAATAGAGAACACTGAAGCTTTCTTT. This codes for CAWSVIENTEAFF.

V and J are TRBV6-6 and TRBJ2-5; TRBD2 is a possible D gene (6 bases). This CDR3 is built from 15 residues. Trimming removed 4 bases at V and 3 bases at J, with 15 bases between. Germline values: CDR1 MNHNY, CDR2 SVGAGI (reference sequence). CDR3 region: CASSSAYSGKETQYF. CDR3 coding DNA: TGTGCCAGCAGTTCCGCGTATAGCGGCAAAGAGACCCAGTACTTC.

The chain uses TRBV5-1 and TRBJ2-1; TRBD1 aligns across 11 bases. J was trimmed by 8 bases and V by 0 bases; bases with no gene match: 7. The CDR3 loop spans 16 amino acids. CDR1 and CDR2 from the germline V gene are SGHRS and YFSETQ. The DNA of the CDR3 is TGCGCCAGCAGCTTGGGCGGGACAGGGGGTGATGATGAGCAGTTCTTC. It encodes CASSLGGTGGDDEQFF.

The chain carries TRBV27 and TRBJ2-7; D is unclear. From germline, CDR1 is MNHEY and CDR2 SMNVEV (reference sequence). CDR3 length: 15 residues. Trimming removed 6 bases from V and 0 bases from J, with 15 bases in between. The DNA of the CDR3 is TGTGCCAGCAGCCTTCGCAGGCCGAGCTCCTACGAGCAGTACTTC. Translation gives CASSLRRPSSYEQYF.

This clone has more than one count but fewer than ten. The chain joins TRBV29-1 to TRBJ2-2; 8 bases line up with TRBD1. CDR1 SQVTM and CDR2 ANQGSEA come from the germline V gene. This CDR3 spans 15 amino acids. V shed 0 bases, J shed 7 bases, and the junction held 7 bases outside the gene matches. CDR3 DNA: TGCAGCGTTGAAGATCCAGGACAGGGATACGGGGAGCTGTTTTTT. This encodes CSVEDPGQGYGELFF.

The chain combines TRBV6-1 with TRBJ2-4, with D unresolved. CDR1 MNHNS and CDR2 SASEGT come from the germline V gene. The V end was cut by 3 bases, the J end by 10 bases, with 10 bases between. There are 12 residues in the CDR3. The CDR3 DNA is TGTGCCAGCAGTGACCCCCCCTCTATTCAGTACTTC. Protein product: CASSDPPSIQYF.

The chain joins TRBV2 to TRBJ2-2; TRBD2 is a possible D gene (6 bases). The CDR3 has 13 residues. Looked up from germline, CDR1 is SNHLY and CDR2 is FYNNEI. V lost 7 bases and J lost 7, with 13 bases in between. The CDR3 region is CASKRETVGELFF. The CDR3 DNA sequence: TGTGCCAGCAAACGGGAGACGGTCGGGGAGCTGTTTTTT. The full variable domain, its missing parts supplied by reference TRBV2 and TRBJ2-2, is EPEVTQTPSHQVTQMGQEVILRCVPISNHLYFYWYRQILGQKVEFLVSFYNNEISEKSEIFDDQFSVERPDGSNFTLKIRSTKLEDSAMYFCASKRETVGELFFGEGSRLTVL.

The chain uses TRBV24-1 and TRBJ2-1, with D maybe TRBD2 (5 bases). The germline V gene has CDR1 KGHDR and CDR2 SFDVKD. The CDR3 covers 13 residues. The ends were cut back, 9 bases at V and 3 bases at J, with 11 bases in the middle. CDR3 nucleotide sequence: TGTGCCACCCAGCAAGGAGGCTACAATGAGCAGTTCTTC. This codes for CATQQGGYNEQFF.

The V gene is TRBV6-6, the J gene TRBJ2-1; TRBD2 matches 11 bases. J lost 7 bases, V lost 9 bases, and 8 bases had no gene match. The CDR3 is 14 residues long. From germline, CDR1 is MNHNY and CDR2 SVGAGI (reference sequence). The CDR3 region is CASSSGGRGNEQFF. DNA for the CDR3: TGTGCCAGTTCTAGCGGGGGGCGGGGGAATGAGCAGTTCTTC.

The genes are TRBV5-1 and TRBJ2-2, with D possibly TRBD2 on 5 matching bases. Germline V CDR1 and CDR2: SGHRS, YFSETQ. Trimming took off 3 bases at V and 7 bases at J, with 13 bases between the two ends. This CDR3 is 14 amino acids long. Written as DNA, the CDR3 is TGCGCCAGCAGCTCGACGGACTCGGGCGGGGAGCTGTTTTTT. Its protein product is CASSSTDSGGELFF.

In this sample, this clone turned up many times. V gene TRBV10-3 combines with J gene TRBJ2-7; 13 bases match TRBD2. V gave up 11 bases and J gave up 5 bases; unmatched junction bases: 6. Germline V lookup: CDR1 ENHRY, CDR2 SYGVKD. CDR3 length: 13 amino acids. CDR3 protein: CAAVGLAGNEQYF. The DNA of the CDR3 is TGTGCCGCCGTGGGACTAGCGGGGAACGAGCAGTACTTC.

V gene TRBV6-5 combines with J gene TRBJ2-7, with 9 bases matching TRBD2. Looked up from germline, CDR1 is MNHEY and CDR2 is SVGAGI. The V and J ends lost 8 bases and 2 bases, in that order; junction bases with no gene match: 10. This CDR3 comprises 15 residues. CDR3 sequence: CASSTAREGPYEQYF. CDR3 DNA sequence: TGTGCCAGCTCCACGGCGCGGGAGGGCCCCTACGAGCAGTACTTC.

The V and J genes are TRBV6-2 or TRBV6-3 and TRBJ1-4; the D is unclear. The germline V and J ends were trimmed by 1 base and 4 bases, with 4 bases remaining between them. CDR3 length: 13 amino acids. Germline CDR1 and CDR2: MNHEY and SVGEGT. For the CDR3, the DNA is TGTGCCAGCAGTTACTTCCGTAATGAAAAACTGTTTTTT. Its translation: CASSYFRNEKLFF.

The chain combines TRBV6-5 with TRBJ2-3; no clear D gene. The CDR3 loop spans 12 amino acids. Germline V gene sequence: CDR1 MNHEY, CDR2 SVGAGI. V lost 5 bases and J lost 5, with 8 bases in between. The CDR3: CASSLTRDTQYF. The CDR3 nucleotides are TGTGCCAGCAGTCTGACACGAGATACGCAGTATTTT.

The chain couples TRBV7-2 to TRBJ1-2; 7 nucleotides line up with TRBD1. This CDR3 is built from 14 residues. CDR1 and CDR2 from the germline V gene are SGHTA and FQGNSA. V lost 1 base to trimming and J lost 4 bases; unmatched junction nucleotides: 3. DNA for the CDR3: TGTGCCAGCAGCTTAGGCGGGACAGTCTATGGCTACACCTTC. Residues: CASSLGGTVYGYTF. Drawing the rest from reference TRBV7-2 and TRBJ1-2, the complete variable domain is GAGVSQSPSNKVTEKGKDVELRCDPISGHTALYWYRQSLGQGLEFLIYFQGNSAPDKSGLPSDRFSAERTGGSVSTLTIQRTQQEDSAVYLCASSLGGTVYGYTFGSGTRLTVV.

This clone was seen a single time. This chain uses TRBV11-2 with TRBJ2-1, with a tentative D call TRBD1 (5 bases). Germline V lookup: CDR1 SGHAT, CDR2 FQNNGV. The V end lost 7 bases, the J end lost 6 bases, and 19 bases lay between the germline ends. This CDR3 is built from 15 residues. The CDR3 reads CASTPWAGPSNEQFF. The CDR3 DNA reads as TGTGCCAGCACCCCTTGGGCAGGGCCGAGCAATGAGCAGTTCTTC.

V and J are TRBV6-6 and TRBJ1-1, with D uncertain. This CDR3 is built from 14 residues. Germline assignment: CDR1 MNHNY and CDR2 SVGAGI (reference sequence). Trimming cost V 7 bases and J 1 base, with 13 bases left between them. In DNA, the CDR3 is TGTGCCAGCACCCGGTCGGGGTCGAACACTGAAGCTTTCTTT. Translated: CASTRSGSNTEAFF.

The rearrangement links TRBV28 to TRBJ2-7, with a possible D match to TRBD2 (6 bases). The length of the CDR3 is 17 residues. V lost 7 bases, J lost 0 bases, and 22 bases lay in between. CDR1 and CDR2 (germline): MDHEN, SYDVKM. The CDR3 is CASTSFGAGTHSYEQYF. The CDR3 nucleotides read TGTGCCAGCACCTCTTTCGGAGCGGGTACACACTCCTACGAGCAGTACTTC.

This sequence joins TRBV2 and TRBJ2-1; TRBD2 aligns across 8 bases. CDR3 size: 15 residues. The V gene's germline CDR1 is SNHLY and CDR2 FYNNEI. J lost 0 bases, V lost 4 bases, and 2 bases had no gene match. CDR3 loop: CASSAGTSSYNEQFF. CDR3 in DNA: TGTGCCAGCAGTGCCGGGACTAGCTCCTACAATGAGCAGTTCTTC.

The V call is TRBV30, the J call TRBJ1-6, with 9 nucleotides matching TRBD1. The junction had 9 bases not matched to a gene; V was cut back by 5 bases and J by 10 bases. The CDR3 spans 14 residues. Germline V lookup: CDR1 GTSNPN, CDR2 SVGIG (reference sequence). The CDR3 nucleotides read TGTGCCTGGGCCCGAGGACAGGGGCGGTCACCCCTCCACTTT. It encodes CAWARGQGRSPLHF.

The V gene is TRBV2, the J gene TRBJ2-7; TRBD1 matches 11 bases. The CDR3 length is 16 residues. The V and J ends lost 6 bases and 4 bases, in that order; junction bases with no gene match: 11. Germline CDR1 and CDR2: SNHLY and FYNNEI. In DNA form, the CDR3 reads TGTGCCAGCAGGGAGGGGACAGGGGGTAGGATTTACGAGCAGTACTTC. Amino acid sequence: CASREGTGGRIYEQYF.

V usage is TRBV12-5 and J usage is TRBJ1-5, with D unclear. The V gene lost 1 base and the J gene lost 2 bases, with 18 bases spanning the gap. The CDR3 has 18 residues. CDR1 LGHNT and CDR2 FRNRAP come from the germline V gene. CDR3 coding DNA: TGTGCTAGTGGTTTGGGTGATTTTTCCGGTTTGGGCAATCAGCCCCAGCATTTT. It codes for CASGLGDFSGLGNQPQHF.

The chain links TRBV24-1 to TRBJ2-2; D is possibly TRBD2 (5 bases). The CDR3 length is 15 residues. In germline, CDR1 is KGHDR, CDR2 SFDVKD. V was cut by 3 bases and J by 6 bases, with 13 bases left in between. The CDR3 sequence: CATSDPKLVSGELFF. CDR3 DNA sequence: TGTGCCACCAGTGATCCCAAACTAGTTTCCGGGGAGCTGTTTTTT.